Described below is a single T cell receptor (beta chain) sequence and its context. Per germline, CDR1 GTSNPN and CDR2 SVGIG (reference sequence). The V gene end was trimmed by 0 bases and the J gene end by 7 bases; junction bases not matched to a gene: 7. This CDR3 has 14 amino acids. The entry originates in a study of blood T cell repertoires in COVID-19. About the study: Acute and convalescent COVID-19 samples came from the United States, Italy and Spain. Sources were T cells, B-cell-depleted T cells, or PBMCs; the material itself was cDNA or gDNA.

In the authors' workflow: Estimation of nucleated cell counts was performed using reference gene primer amplification. The protocol was immunoSEQ multiplex PCR, while the TCRdb copy is restricted to in-frame clones and leaves out a portion. V and J calls and clone size are those listed in that table; D and trimming were worked out from the DNA. The repertoire holds approximately 93,000 clones, with roughly 90% as singletons. Sequencing used peripheral blood. This receptor was taken from a man in his fifties or sixties with active or convalescent COVID-19. This rearrangement joins TRBV30 to TRBJ1-2; TRBD1 matches at 8 bases. CDR3 sequence (DNA): TGTGCCTGGAGTGTAACCAGGGGGCAAGGTGGCTACACCTTC. Translated: CAWSVTRGQGGYTF.